A single sample is the source of the 22 T cell receptor beta chains below, sequenced in a study of response to subunit inactivated influenza vaccine. TCRdb reanalysed the RT-PCR reads using MiXCR and keeps one entry per CDR3 protein. The sample has 500,000 to 600,000 distinct CDR3 sequences, more than 15% seen once. This specimen consisted of CD4+ T cells sorted from PBMCs, obtained roughly 24 months after vaccination. Receptors originate from a man between 50 and 75 years old who received an inactivated influenza vaccine.

This clonotype came up a few times. The chain carries TRBV7-9 and TRBJ1-6, with D possibly matching TRBD1 (5 bases). Germline CDR1 SEHNR, CDR2 FQNEAQ (reference sequence). V was trimmed by 5 bases and J by 3 bases, leaving 8 bases between them. The CDR3 is made up of 14 amino acids. The CDR3 loop reads CASSPDSYNSPLHF. CDR3 bases: TGTGCCAGCAGCCCCGACAGCTATAATTCACCCCTCCACTTT.

This clonotype was found many times. The chain joins TRBV6-1 to TRBJ2-2, with TRBD2 matching 8 bases. This CDR3 spans 18 amino acids. Per germline, CDR1 MNHNS and CDR2 SASEGT. The junction had 17 bases not matched to a gene; V was cut back by 7 bases and J by 4 bases. This CDR3 reads CASTYGRGTGLGTGELFF. DNA for the CDR3: TGTGCCAGCACCTACGGGAGGGGTACAGGGCTCGGCACCGGGGAGCTGTTTTTT.

This clonotype was seen a few times. This sequence joins TRBV24-1 and TRBJ2-1; unclear D gene. The CDR3 runs 16 residues. Per the germline V gene, CDR1 is KGHDR and CDR2 is SFDVKD. Between the trimmed V and J ends, which lost 0 bases and 10 bases, there was a span of 18 bases. In nucleotides, the CDR3 is TGTGCCACCAGTGATTTGTCTGAGCGTCTTCTCCAGGAGCAGTTCTTC. This codes for CATSDLSERLLQEQFF.

The chain recombines TRBV6-2 or TRBV6-3 with TRBJ2-1; no definite D call. The CDR3 runs 16 residues. Trimming removed 2 bases at V and 0 bases at J, with 11 bases between. CDR1 and CDR2 from the germline V gene are MNHEY and SVGEGT. CDR3 DNA: TGTGCCAGCAGTTACGAACGCCTGATCTCCTACAATGAGCAGTTCTTC. This translates into CASSYERLISYNEQFF.

This clonotype was found a few times. The chain is built from TRBV4-3 and TRBJ1-4; no clear D. This CDR3 contains 13 residues. The ends were cut back, 0 bases at V and 7 bases at J, with 6 bases in the middle. The germline V gene encodes CDR1 LGHNA and CDR2 YSLEER. CDR3 loop: CASSQDRAEKLFF. The CDR3 DNA sequence: TGCGCCAGCAGCCAAGATAGAGCTGAAAAACTGTTTTTT.

The CDR3 protein is CSARQEGDSNQPQHF. CDR3 sequence (DNA): TGCAGTGCTAGGCAAGAGGGCGACAGCAATCAGCCCCAGCATTTT. J is TRBJ1-5 and V is TRBV20-1; D is unresolved. Germline CDR1 DFQATT, CDR2 SNEGSKA (reference sequence). This CDR3 is 15 amino acids long. V was clipped by 3 bases and J by 1 base, with 13 bases between them.

The chain joins TRBV5-1 to TRBJ2-5, with 9 bases identical to TRBD2. The CDR3 covers 16 residues. Looked up from germline, CDR1 is SGHRS and CDR2 is YFSETQ. Trimming cost V 2 bases and J 5 bases; bases outside gene matches: 10. In DNA, the CDR3 is TGCGCCAGCAGCTTAATTAGCGGGAGTAATATGGAGACCCAGTACTTC. Translation: CASSLISGSNMETQYF.

With regard to this clonotype: The junction differs from germline at one of its ends, possibly a read error. The rearrangement joins TRBV5-6 to TRBJ2-1; D call uncertain. Per germline, CDR1 SGHDT and CDR2 YYEEEE. There are 13 residues in the CDR3. DNA for the CDR3: TGTGCCAGCAGCTTGGCCCCGGGCAATAAGCAGTTCTTC. Its translation is CASSLAPGNKQFF. Full variable domain (rest looked up from reference TRBV5-6 and TRBJ2-1): DAGVTQSPTHLIKTRGQQVTLRCSPKSGHDTVSWYQQALGQGPQFIFQYYEEEERQRGNFPDRFSGHQFPNYSSELNVNALLLGDSALYLCASSLAPGNKQFFGPGTRLTVL.

Many counts were recorded for this clonotype. The V call is TRBV3-1, the J call TRBJ2-7; possible D gene TRBD2, 5 bases. Per the germline V gene, CDR1 is LGHDT and CDR2 is YNNKEL (reference sequence). Trimming left V 4 bases short and J 0 bases short, with 10 bases between. This CDR3 spans 14 amino acids. As DNA, the CDR3 is TGTGCCAGCAGCCGTGAGGGATCCTCCTACGAGCAGTACTTC. Translation: CASSREGSSYEQYF.

V usage is TRBV29-1 and J usage is TRBJ2-3; TRBD2 might be the D (5 bases). The germline V and J ends were trimmed by 6 bases and 0 bases, with 16 bases remaining between them. Germline values: CDR1 SQVTM, CDR2 ANQGSEA. This CDR3 is built from 15 residues. CDR3 residues: CSVRGFYPSTDTQYF. The CDR3 coding sequence is TGCAGCGTCCGCGGGTTTTATCCTAGCACAGATACGCAGTATTTT.

The chain has TRBV12-3 or TRBV12-4 and TRBJ1-4; D ambiguous. V lost 6 bases to trimming and J lost 0 bases, with 14 bases between them. This CDR3 comprises 16 residues. The CDR3 DNA reads as TGTGCCAGCAGCCTACGACCGGTTGCAACTAATGAAAAACTGTTTTTT. Its translation is CASSLRPVATNEKLFF.

This chain connects TRBV5-1 to TRBJ2-2, with 11 bases lining up with TRBD2. This CDR3 has 15 residues. V lost 3 bases and J lost 5; bases outside the gene matches: 3. Germline values: CDR1 SGHRS, CDR2 YFSETQ. CDR3 protein: CASSSTSGSTGELFF. CDR3 DNA: TGCGCCAGCAGCTCCACTAGCGGGAGTACCGGGGAGCTGTTTTTT.

The rearrangement uses TRBV11-2 and TRBJ2-2; 10 bases fit TRBD1. There are 16 residues in the CDR3. Per the germline V gene, CDR1 is SGHAT and CDR2 is FQNNGV. Trimming removed 1 base from V and 5 bases from J; junction bases left unmatched: 4. The CDR3 loop reads CASSLGLGQGTGELFF. CDR3 nucleotides: TGTGCCAGCAGCTTAGGCTTGGGACAGGGGACCGGGGAGCTGTTTTTT.

This chain links TRBV4-3 with TRBJ2-2, with TRBD2 identical over 7 bases. Trimming removed 4 bases from V and 4 bases from J; junction bases left unmatched: 3. CDR1 LGHNA and CDR2 YSLEER come from the germline V gene. The CDR3 is made up of 14 amino acids. The CDR3 region has the DNA TGCGCCAGCAGCCGAACTAGCGTCACCGGGGAGCTGTTTTTT. Its protein is CASSRTSVTGELFF.

The chain carries TRBV11-2 and TRBJ2-3, with 8 bases lining up with TRBD2. J gave up 2 bases and V 2 bases, and 18 bases lay outside the gene matches. Germline lookup yields CDR1 SGHAT and CDR2 FQNNGV. The CDR3 loop spans 20 amino acids. CDR3 region: CASSLNPDPWRGVITDTQYF. Here the CDR3 DNA reads TGTGCCAGCAGCTTAAATCCAGACCCCTGGCGGGGGGTGATCACAGATACGCAGTATTTT.

For this clonotype: This could be a read error, since a much larger clone is one nucleotide away. The chain carries TRBV5-1 and TRBJ2-2; TRBD1 matches at 8 bases. CDR3 length: 15 residues. V lost 3 bases and J lost 4; bases outside the gene matches: 5. Germline CDR1 is SGHRS and CDR2 is YFSETQ. In nucleotides, the CDR3 is TGCGCCAGCAGCTACGACAGGGGAGGCACCGGGGAGCTGTTTTTT. This gives the protein CASSYDRGGTGELFF.

The chain employs TRBV5-1 and TRBJ2-1, with 8 bases matching TRBD1. CDR3 length equals 14 residues. CDR1 and CDR2 (germline): SGHRS, YFSETQ. J gave up 8 bases and V 5 bases, and 9 bases lay outside the gene matches. The chain's CDR3 is CASRVRQGNDEQFF. CDR3 DNA: TGCGCCAGCAGGGTAAGACAGGGGAACGATGAGCAGTTCTTC. The full variable domain, in which reference TRBV5-1 and TRBJ2-1 provide the parts outside the CDR3, is KAGVTQTPRYLIKTRGQQVTLSCSPISGHRSVSWYQQTPGQGLQFLFEYFSETQRNKGNFPGRFSGRQFSNSRSEMNVSTLELGDSALYLCASRVRQGNDEQFFGPGTRLTVL.

CDR3 loop: CASRAPDSPREQFF. Here the CDR3 DNA reads TGTGCCAGCAGAGCTCCGGACTCCCCCAGGGAGCAGTTCTTC. This chain connects TRBV6-2 or TRBV6-3 to TRBJ2-1; perhaps TRBD2 as D (5 bases). The germline CDR1 and CDR2 sequences are MNHEY and SVGEGT. The CDR3 extends over 14 amino acids. Trimming removed 6 bases from V and 10 bases from J, with 19 bases in between.

The CDR3 nucleotides read TGTGCCAGCAGCGTGGACAGGGGACAAGAGACCCAGTACTTC. It specifies CASSVDRGQETQYF. This chain links TRBV9 with TRBJ2-5, with 9 bases aligning to TRBD1. The CDR3 spans 14 residues. V lost 2 bases, J lost 2 bases, and 1 base stayed unmatched. Per germline, CDR1 SGDLS and CDR2 YYNGEE.

This clonotype was counted a few times. CDR3 protein: CASSQDFDYRETQYF. Here the CDR3 DNA reads TGCGCCAGCAGCCAAGACTTTGACTATCGGGAGACCCAGTACTTC. The chain combines TRBV4-3 with TRBJ2-5, with TRBD2 as a possible D gene (5 bases). The CDR3 loop spans 15 amino acids. The V and J ends lost 0 bases and 5 bases respectively, with 13 bases between them. From germline, CDR1 is LGHNA and CDR2 YSLEER.

In this sample, this clonotype turned up a few times. J is TRBJ1-1 and V is TRBV20-1; D is unresolved. The CDR3 is 11 amino acids. The germline CDR1 and CDR2 sequences are DFQATT and SNEGSKA (reference sequence). Trimming cost V 5 bases and J 7 bases, with 11 bases left between them. This CDR3 reads CSALRSLEAFF. The DNA of the CDR3 is TGCAGTGCTCTGCGATCCCTTGAAGCTTTCTTT.

This sequence joins TRBV4-3 and TRBJ1-1; weak D call: TRBD1 (5 bases). This CDR3 contains 17 residues. Germline V CDR1 and CDR2: LGHNA, YSLEER. The V and J ends lost 1 base and 0 bases respectively, with 15 bases between them. CDR3 DNA: TGCGCCAGCAGCCAAGCCCCCGGGACCAGACTGAACACTGAAGCTTTCTTT. This sequence encodes CASSQAPGTRLNTEAFF.